This is a list of T cell receptor beta chains from one sample in a study of blood T cell repertoires in COVID-19. Produced via immunoSEQ multiplex PCR; TCRdb's table is partial and in-frame only. The table has 86,000 or so clones, about nine tenths seen once. The specimen sequenced was peripheral blood. The receptors were sampled from a man in his forties or fifties with active or convalescent COVID-19. Each CDR3 is given with its conserved first and last residue. Fields, in order: D gene, clone size, V gene, J gene, CDR3 protein, CDR3 DNA. D genes are given only for firm matches. For some rows the clone size is stated as once, few or many, or as a class when expanded; others skip it.

>TRBD1|once|TRBV18|TRBJ2-7
CASSPLGTGLNEQYF
TGTGCCAGCTCACCACTCGGGACAGGGCTTAACGAGCAGTACTTC
>NA|NA|TRBV15|TRBJ2-5
CATSRDQTVQETQYF
TGTGCCACCAGCAGAGACCAGACAGTACAAGAGACCCAGTACTTC
>NA|NA|TRBV30|TRBJ1-1
CAWSVGGYTEAFF
TGTGCCTGGAGTGTTGGCGGTTACACTGAAGCTTTCTTT
>NA|few|TRBV4-2|TRBJ1-5
CASSQDLRQGNQPQHF
TGTGCCAGCAGCCAAGATCTTCGTCAGGGGAATCAGCCCCAGCATTTT
>TRBD1|NA|TRBV18|TRBJ2-7
CASSQISLGTGVESYEQYF
TGTGCCAGCTCACAAATCTCTCTGGGGACAGGGGTAGAGTCCTACGAGCAGTACTTC
>NA|NA|TRBV5-1|TRBJ1-1
CASSPGQGEAFF
TGCGCCAGCAGCCCCGGGCAGGGTGAAGCTTTCTTT
>NA|NA|TRBV7-2|TRBJ2-7
CASSLIRVREQYF
TGTGCCAGCAGCTTAATTCGGGTTCGCGAGCAGTACTTC
>TRBD1|NA|TRBV19|TRBJ2-1
CASSPRQGRIQNEQFF
TGTGCCAGTAGTCCACGACAGGGGCGTATACAGAATGAGCAGTTCTTC
>NA|NA|TRBV3-1/TRBV3-2|TRBJ2-4
CASSQDEPVRGAKNIQYF
TGTGCCAGCAGCCAAGACGAACCCGTCAGGGGAGCCAAAAACATTCAGTACTTC
>NA|once|TRBV27|TRBJ1-1
CASSFGDSPEAFF
TGTGCCAGCAGTTTTGGAGACAGCCCTGAAGCTTTCTTT
>TRBD1|once|TRBV7-2|TRBJ2-7
CASSRDRYEQYF
TGTGCCAGCAGCCGGGACAGATACGAGCAGTACTTC
>TRBD1|NA|TRBV5-1|TRBJ1-4
CASSTVPPGQGDEKLFF
TGCGCCAGCAGCACCGTACCCCCGGGACAGGGTGATGAAAAACTGTTTTTT
>NA|NA|TRBV7-2|TRBJ2-7
CASSIAPQGSYEQYF
TGTGCCAGCAGCATAGCCCCACAGGGCTCCTACGAGCAGTACTTC
>TRBD1|NA|TRBV7-2|TRBJ1-2
CASSLRQGRSGNYGYTF
TGTGCCAGCAGCTTAAGACAGGGTCGCTCCGGTAACTATGGCTACACCTTC
>NA|NA|TRBV6-5|TRBJ2-1
CASRLAGPYNEQFF
TGTGCCAGCAGACTGGCAGGGCCCTACAATGAGCAGTTCTTC
>TRBD1|once|TRBV28|TRBJ1-6
CASLWGQGENSPLHF
TGTGCCAGCCTATGGGGACAGGGTGAGAATTCACCCCTCCACTTT
>NA|NA|TRBV5-1|TRBJ1-3
CASSLLAGEGGNTIYF
TGCGCCAGCAGCTTGCTTGCTGGGGAGGGAGGAAACACCATATATTTT
>TRBD1|few|TRBV4-1|TRBJ2-1
CASSQWGQEYNEQFF
TGCGCCAGCAGCCAGTGGGGACAGGAATACAATGAGCAGTTCTTC
>NA|NA|TRBV7-9|TRBJ1-1
CASSSPPGDTEAFF
TGTGCCAGCAGCTCCCCCCCGGGGGACACTGAAGCTTTCTTT
>NA|NA|TRBV4-2|TRBJ1-6
CASSQAKEARSPLHF
TGTGCCAGCAGCCAAGCAAAAGAAGCCAGGTCACCCCTCCACTTT
>NA|few|TRBV6-6|TRBJ1-5
CASSYTGAYQPQHF
TGTGCCAGCAGTTACACAGGAGCCTATCAGCCCCAGCATTTT
>TRBD2|NA|TRBV18|TRBJ2-1
CASSPQGGAGRIYNEQFF
TGTGCCAGCTCACCACAGGGCGGAGCGGGGAGGATTTACAATGAGCAGTTCTTC
>TRBD1|NA|TRBV18|TRBJ2-2
CASSPYLTGANTGELFF
TGTGCCAGCTCACCATACTTGACAGGGGCGAACACCGGGGAGCTGTTTTTT
>NA|once|TRBV28|TRBJ1-4
CASSDSATNEKLFF
TGTGCCAGCAGCGACAGTGCAACTAATGAAAAACTGTTTTTT
>NA|NA|TRBV11-2|TRBJ2-2
CASTSGTPNTGELFF
TGTGCCAGCACCTCCGGGACTCCGAACACCGGGGAGCTGTTTTTT
>TRBD2|NA|TRBV27|TRBJ2-3
CASSLGSGGTDTQYF
TGTGCCAGCAGTTTAGGTAGCGGGGGTACGGATACGCAGTATTTT
>TRBD1|NA|TRBV18|TRBJ1-5
CASSPRDRGEPQHF
TGTGCCAGCTCACCAAGGGACAGGGGAGAGCCCCAGCATTTT
>NA|once|TRBV9|TRBJ2-4
CASSVGSGDIQYF
TGTGCCAGCAGCGTAGGGTCAGGGGACATTCAGTACTTC
>TRBD2|few|TRBV7-9|TRBJ2-5
CASSFGTSGGVETQYF
TGTGCCAGCAGTTTCGGGACTAGCGGGGGGGTGGAGACCCAGTACTTC
>NA|NA|TRBV7-9|TRBJ1-1
CASRRQLEAFF
TGTGCCAGCAGGCGACAGTTAGAAGCTTTCTTT
>TRBD2|few|TRBV24-1|TRBJ2-1
CATSSGGLVFF
TGTGCCACCAGTAGCGGGGGACTAGTGTTCTTC
>TRBD1|NA|TRBV9|TRBJ2-7
CASSEGDRASTYEQYF
TGTGCCAGCAGCGAGGGGGACAGGGCAAGCACCTACGAGCAGTACTTC
>NA|NA|TRBV15|TRBJ1-1
CATSRDGGTEAFF
TGTGCCACCAGCAGAGATGGAGGGACTGAAGCTTTCTTT
>NA|NA|TRBV19|TRBJ2-1
CASSMGRGGDEQFF
TGTGCCAGTAGTATGGGTAGGGGTGGGGATGAGCAGTTCTTC
>TRBD1|NA|TRBV5-5|TRBJ2-7
CASSFRTGKYEQYF
TGTGCCAGCAGCTTTCGGACAGGGAAATACGAGCAGTACTTC
>TRBD1|NA|TRBV10-3|TRBJ1-1
CAIMGQPNTEAFF
TGTGCCATCATGGGACAGCCGAACACTGAAGCTTTCTTT
>TRBD2|NA|TRBV18|TRBJ2-2
CASPTPGGNTGELFF
TGTGCCAGCCCCACGCCGGGGGGAAACACCGGGGAGCTGTTTTTT
>NA|NA|TRBV28|TRBJ2-7
CASSPPMPSSYEQYF
TGTGCCAGCAGCCCGCCGATGCCGAGCTCCTACGAGCAGTACTTC
>NA|NA|TRBV6-5|TRBJ1-1
CASSYVAGTEAFF
TGTGCCAGCAGTTACGTCGCAGGTACTGAAGCTTTCTTT
>NA|few|TRBV18|TRBJ2-3
CASSPGASSTDTQYF
TGTGCCAGCTCACCAGGGGCGAGTAGCACAGATACGCAGTATTTT
>TRBD2|NA|TRBV5-5|TRBJ2-1
CASSPPGLAGANANEQFF
TGTGCCAGCAGCCCCCCGGGACTAGCGGGGGCGAACGCCAATGAGCAGTTCTTC
>TRBD2|NA|TRBV5-1|TRBJ2-5
CASSLRASGGQETQYF
TGCGCCAGCAGCCTGAGGGCTAGCGGGGGCCAAGAGACCCAGTACTTC
>TRBD1|NA|TRBV4-1|TRBJ2-1
CASSQADRERNEQFF
TGCGCCAGCAGCCAGGCTGACAGGGAGCGGAATGAGCAGTTCTTC
>TRBD1|NA|TRBV18|TRBJ1-2
CASSPPSLPGQGYGYTF
TGTGCCAGCTCACCACCTTCACTACCGGGACAGGGATATGGCTACACCTTC
>NA|NA|TRBV11-3|TRBJ2-2
CASSRDSGELFF
TGTGCCAGCAGTCGAGACAGCGGGGAGCTGTTTTTT
>TRBD1|NA|TRBV30|TRBJ2-4
CAWSRGQGKNIQYF
TGTGCCTGGAGTAGGGGGCAGGGCAAAAACATTCAGTACTTC
>NA|NA|TRBV7-8|TRBJ1-2
CASSPIAGGGYGYTF
TGTGCCAGCAGCCCCATTGCGGGGGGGGGCTATGGCTACACCTTC
>NA|NA|TRBV4-3|TRBJ2-1
CASSSDSYNEQFF
TGCGCCAGCAGCTCCGACAGCTACAATGAGCAGTTCTTC
>TRBD1|NA|TRBV5-4|TRBJ2-2
CASSRTAGGYTGELFF
TGTGCCAGCAGCCGCACCGCAGGGGGATACACCGGGGAGCTGTTTTTT
>TRBD1|NA|TRBV19|TRBJ1-5
CASSIGDRYQPQHF
TGTGCCAGTAGTATAGGGGACAGATATCAGCCCCAGCATTTT